This T cell receptor (beta chain) appears in the sequencing data of a study of T cell changes during pregnancy in multiple sclerosis. Germline V lookup: CDR1 MDHEN, CDR2 SYDVKM. CDR3 length: 15 amino acids. The junction had 8 bases not matched to a gene; V was cut back by 7 bases and J by 4 bases. TCRdb's table, derived via immunoSEQ multiplex PCR, lists solely in-frame clones and lacks some. The data contain under 65,000 clones, 93% of them seen just once; the ten biggest clones take up around 4%. The clonotype was recovered from a female donor with multiple sclerosis, enrolled in a pregnancy study. The chain uses TRBV28 and TRBJ2-2, with TRBD2 matching 8 bases. Sequencing was performed on CD8+ T cells from peripheral blood mononuclear cells, taken in the second trimester of pregnancy. In DNA, the CDR3 is TGTGCCAGCACCCCGGGGGGGGCGGTCACCGGGGAGCTGTTTTTT. Translating it yields CASTPGGAVTGELFF.